These 30 T cell receptor beta chains came from one sample sequenced in a study of CD8+CD57+ T cells in acquired aplastic anemia. The sequenced patients had an expansion of CD8+CD57+ cells seen by flow cytometry. The template for TCR beta VDJ and CDR3 sequence profiling was genomic DNA. A single record per CDR3 protein comes from TCRdb applying MiXCR to the reads. The table lists about 160,000 distinct CDR3 sequences, 71% of them singletons. The material sequenced was sorted CD4+, CD8+, or CD8+CD57+ T cells (not recorded which) from PBMCs. The receptors originated from a human donor with aplastic anemia.

This clonotype was picked up a small number of times. This chain connects TRBV20-1 to TRBJ1-5; tentatively, D is TRBD1 (5 bases). CDR1 DFQATT and CDR2 SNEGSKA come from the germline V gene (reference sequence). This CDR3 comprises 12 residues. V was pared by 6 bases and J by 1 base, with 7 bases between. The DNA of the CDR3 is TGCAGTGCCAGGACAAGCAATCAGCCCCAGCATTTT. This sequence encodes CSARTSNQPQHF.

A word on this clonotype: The junction shows a germline mismatch at one end, possibly a read error. The chain recombines TRBV7-2 with TRBJ1-1; D ambiguous. The CDR3 consists of 15 residues. In germline, CDR1 is SGHTA, CDR2 FQGNSA. CDR3 region: CASSPGSGLGTEAFF. CDR3 coding DNA: TGCGCCAGCAGCCCGGGCTCGGGCCTGGGGACTGAAGCTTTCTTT.

The CDR3 loop is CASSYARDLWPQHF. The CDR3, as DNA: TGTGCCAGCAGCTATGCCCGCGATTTATGGCCCCAGCATTTT. V gene TRBV7-8 combines with J gene TRBJ1-5; D unclear. The CDR3 covers 14 residues. V lost 4 bases, J lost 9 bases, and 16 bases lay in between. The germline gives CDR1 SGHVS, CDR2 FQNEAQ.

V gene TRBV2 combines with J gene TRBJ1-2; TRBD1 matches at 9 bases. CDR1 and CDR2 from the germline V gene are SNHLY and FYNNEI. Trimming cost V 8 bases and J 8 bases; bases outside gene matches: 12. The length of the CDR3 is 14 residues. The CDR3 region has the DNA TGTGCCAGCGGAGATTGGACAGGGGTGGGGGGCTACACCTTC. It specifies CASGDWTGVGGYTF.

The chain carries TRBV4-3 and TRBJ1-4; TRBD1 agrees at 7 bases. Germline loops: CDR1 LGHNA, CDR2 YSLEER. V lost 0 bases, J lost 3 bases, and 7 bases stayed unmatched. The length of the CDR3 is 17 residues. CDR3 in DNA: TGCGCCAGCAGCCAAGACAGGGGGTCATCTCCTAATGAAAAACTGTTTTTT. Its protein is CASSQDRGSSPNEKLFF.

The CDR3 here is CASRHGGETQYF. The CDR3 DNA follows: TGTGCCAGCAGGCATGGGGGAGAGACCCAGTACTTC. This chain joins TRBV6-2 or TRBV6-3 and TRBJ2-5; tentatively, D is TRBD1 or TRBD2 (5 bases each). This CDR3 is built from 12 residues. CDR1 is MNHEY, CDR2 SVGEGT, per germline. V lost 6 bases, J lost 4 bases, and 9 bases lay in between.

The chain employs TRBV7-9 and TRBJ1-2; 8 nucleotides align to TRBD1. The germline gives CDR1 SEHNR, CDR2 FQNEAQ (reference sequence). The CDR3 spans 13 residues. V dropped 5 bases and J dropped 4; count of bases not matched to a gene: 3. The CDR3 sequence: CASSGTGRYGYTF. The CDR3 region has the DNA TGTGCCAGCAGCGGGACAGGTCGCTATGGCTACACCTTC.

The chain couples TRBV6-6 to TRBJ2-5, with 7 bases matching TRBD2. Germline CDR1 reads MNHNY; CDR2 reads SVGAGI (reference sequence). The CDR3 loop spans 16 amino acids. The V segment lost 6 bases and the J segment 5 bases; nucleotides outside the gene matches: 15. CDR3 sequence reads: CASRRTGTTRGETQYF. The CDR3 nucleotides are TGTGCCAGCAGACGTACCGGGACTACTAGAGGGGAGACCCAGTACTTC.

This clonotype has just a few counts. The chain combines TRBV7-2 with TRBJ2-2, with 7 bases identical to TRBD1. J gave up 5 bases and V 10 bases, and 7 bases lay outside the gene matches. This CDR3 region has 13 residues. Germline V gene data show CDR1 as SGHTA and CDR2 as FQGNSA. The CDR3 protein is CATRQGGTGELFF. CDR3 in DNA: TGTGCCACCCGACAGGGCGGAACCGGGGAGCTGTTTTTT.

The chain uses TRBV15 and TRBJ2-3, with 12 bases fitting TRBD2. CDR1 is LNHNV, CDR2 YYDKDF, per germline (reference sequence). The ends lost 2 bases at V and 1 base at J; junction bases unmatched: 4. This CDR3 is 17 amino acids long. CDR3 DNA sequence: TGTGCCACCAGCAGAACGACTAGCGGGAGCGGCACAGATACGCAGTATTTT. Encoded protein: CATSRTTSGSGTDTQYF.

As to this clonotype: At one end, the junction sequence differs from germline, possibly due to a read error. The chain employs TRBV7-7 and TRBJ2-5; 10 bases align to TRBD2. Germline assignment: CDR1 SSHAT and CDR2 FNYEAQ (reference sequence). CDR3 size: 14 residues. The CDR3 DNA is TGTGCTAGCAGCTTCACTAGCGGGGCGGAGACCCAGTACTTC. Encoded protein: CASSFTSGAETQYF.

The chain couples TRBV20-1 to TRBJ2-5; no firm D call. The CDR3 spans 13 residues. Trimming removed 3 bases from V and 4 bases from J, with 12 bases in between. CDR1 and CDR2 (germline): DFQATT, SNEGSKA (reference sequence). CDR3 nucleotide sequence: TGCAGTGCTAGCGATATGACGACAGAGACCCAGTACTTC. It translates to CSASDMTTETQYF.

This chain links TRBV7-2 with TRBJ2-5; D is undetermined. CDR1 SGHTA and CDR2 FQGNSA come from the germline V gene. Trimming left V 1 base short and J 5 bases short, with 8 bases between. CDR3 size: 13 residues. The CDR3 DNA reads as TGTGCCAGCAGCTTAGGGGCCACTGAGACCCAGTACTTC. Residues: CASSLGATETQYF.

This chain connects TRBV29-1 to TRBJ2-6; unclear D gene. This CDR3 spans 14 amino acids. Trimming left V 4 bases short and J 1 base short, with 8 bases between. In germline, CDR1 is SQVTM, CDR2 ANQGSEA. The CDR3 protein is CSVGKGSGANVLTF. CDR3 coding DNA: TGCAGCGTTGGTAAAGGGTCTGGGGCCAACGTCCTGACTTTC. The full variable domain, in which reference TRBV29-1 and TRBJ2-6 provide the parts outside the CDR3, is SAVISQKPSRDICQRGTSLTIQCQVDSQVTMMFWYRQQPGQSLTLIATANQGSEATYESGFVIDKFPISRPNLTFSTLTVSNMSPEDSSIYLCSVGKGSGANVLTFGAGSRLTVL.

The CDR3 is CASSLEQANTGELFF. For the CDR3, the DNA is TGTGCCAGCAGCTTAGAACAGGCGAACACCGGGGAGCTGTTTTTT. The genes are TRBV7-6 and TRBJ2-2; D is perhaps TRBD1 (5 bases). CDR1 is SGHVS and CDR2 is FNYEAQ in the germline V gene. V dropped 1 base and J dropped 0 bases, with 6 bases sitting between them. The CDR3 length is 15 residues. Based on the CDR3 plus reference TRBV7-6 and TRBJ2-2, the full variable domain is GAGVSQSPRYKVTKRGQDVALRCDPISGHVSLYWYRQALGQGPEFLTYFNYEAQQDKSGLPNDRFSAERPEGSISTLTIQRTEQRDSAMYRCASSLEQANTGELFFGEGSRLTVL.

V and J are TRBV9 and TRBJ2-3; 7 positions agree with TRBD1. CDR3 length: 13 amino acids. The germline gives CDR1 SGDLS, CDR2 YYNGEE. The junction had 6 bases not matched to a gene; V was cut back by 1 base and J by 10 bases. CDR3 loop: CASSVRRTGPQYF. CDR3 nucleotides: TGTGCCAGCAGCGTACGAAGGACAGGTCCGCAGTATTTT.

The chain recombines TRBV24-1 with TRBJ2-7; 7 nucleotides align to TRBD1. From germline, CDR1 is KGHDR and CDR2 SFDVKD. Unmatched junction bases numbered 10, after V lost 6 bases and J lost 3 bases. The CDR3 has 15 amino acids. The CDR3 sequence: CATSCGWDRGYEQYF. In nucleotides, the CDR3 is TGTGCCACCAGTTGCGGATGGGACAGAGGCTACGAGCAGTACTTC.

V and J are TRBV7-2 and TRBJ2-1; D possibly corresponds to TRBD2 (6 bases). Trimming pared 4 bases from V and 4 bases from J, leaving 11 bases between. The germline V gene has CDR1 SGHTA and CDR2 FQGNSA. CDR3 length: 14 amino acids. The chain's CDR3 is CASSYGTEYNEQFF. The CDR3 nucleotides are TGTGCCAGCAGCTATGGGACTGAGTACAATGAGCAGTTCTTC.

The chain recombines TRBV20-1 with TRBJ1-3; possible D gene TRBD1, 5 bases. The CDR3 extends over 14 amino acids. CDR1 is DFQATT, CDR2 SNEGSKA, per germline (reference sequence). V was shortened by 3 bases and J by 3 bases, with 12 bases between the two germline ends. The CDR3 region is CSASSGGDGNTIYF. The CDR3 DNA follows: TGCAGTGCTAGTTCCGGGGGTGATGGAAACACCATATATTTT.

The chain uses TRBV10-3 and TRBJ2-7, with 9 nucleotides matching TRBD1. Trimming cost V 8 bases and J 6 bases; bases outside gene matches: 5. The CDR3 has 12 residues. Per the germline V gene, CDR1 is ENHRY and CDR2 is SYGVKD. Written as DNA, the CDR3 is TGTGCCATCCGGGACAGGGCCCTCGAGCAGTACTTC. Encoded protein: CAIRDRALEQYF.

The rearrangement uses TRBV29-1 and TRBJ1-4; maybe TRBD1 (5 bases). With 0 bases removed from V and 11 bases from J, the gap between germline ends came to 13 bases. The CDR3 consists of 13 residues. Looked up from germline, CDR1 is SQVTM and CDR2 is ANQGSEA. The CDR3 region has the DNA TGCAGCGTTGAAGAGTCCGAGGGGCGGAAACTGTTTTTT. Its translation is CSVEESEGRKLFF. The full variable domain, completed using reference TRBV29-1 and TRBJ1-4, is SAVISQKPSRDICQRGTSLTIQCQVDSQVTMMFWYRQQPGQSLTLIATANQGSEATYESGFVIDKFPISRPNLTFSTLTVSNMSPEDSSIYLCSVEESEGRKLFFGSGTQLSVL.

The J gene is TRBJ2-2, the V gene TRBV10-3; D unresolved. Germline V gives CDR1 ENHRY, CDR2 SYGVKD. The CDR3 consists of 14 residues. V was shortened by 0 bases and J by 2 bases, with 4 bases between the two germline ends. The CDR3 protein is CAISESSNTGELFF. The CDR3 DNA reads as TGTGCCATCAGTGAGTCGAGCAACACCGGGGAGCTGTTTTTT.

The rearrangement joins TRBV20-1 to TRBJ1-2; D not certain. V lost 5 bases to trimming and J lost 8 bases, with 15 bases between them. This CDR3 comprises 12 residues. The germline V gene encodes CDR1 DFQATT and CDR2 SNEGSKA (reference sequence). The CDR3 reads CSAGDANMGYTF. For the CDR3, the DNA is TGCAGTGCTGGCGACGCCAATATGGGCTACACCTTC.

The CDR3 nucleotides are TGTGCCACCAGTGGTGGTAGCGGGGGGGCGCTTGGTTATGAGCAGTTCTTC. Its translation: CATSGGSGGALGYEQFF. The gene calls are TRBV24-1 and TRBJ2-1; 11 bases fit TRBD2. After removal of 5 bases from V and 8 bases from J, the junction contained 13 bases not matched to a gene. CDR1 KGHDR and CDR2 SFDVKD come from the germline V gene. This CDR3 comprises 17 residues.

This clonotype is a singleton in its sample. The chain joins TRBV15 to TRBJ2-7, with TRBD2 as a possible D gene (6 bases). CDR1 is LNHNV, CDR2 YYDKDF, per germline (reference sequence). Trimming removed 3 bases from V and 3 bases from J, with 9 bases in between. The length of the CDR3 is 13 residues. The CDR3 region is CATSRGGNYEQYF. The CDR3 region has the DNA TGTGCCACCAGCAGGGGCGGGAACTACGAGCAGTACTTC.

In its sample, this clonotype was seen once. The chain links TRBV19 to TRBJ2-7; D possibly uses TRBD1 or TRBD2 (5 bases each). Between the trimmed V and J ends, which lost 1 base and 7 bases, there was a span of 14 bases. CDR1 is LNHDA and CDR2 is SQIVND in the germline V gene (reference sequence). This CDR3 spans 14 amino acids. The CDR3 nucleotides are TGTGCCAGTAGTATAGGAGAGGGGCCGGGGGAGCAGTACTTC. It encodes CASSIGEGPGEQYF. Together with reference TRBV19 and TRBJ2-7, the CDR3 gives the full variable domain: DGGITQSPKYLFRKEGQNVTLSCEQNLNHDAMYWYRQDPGQGLRLIYYSQIVNDFQKGDIAEGYSVSREKKESFPLTVTSAQKNPTAFYLCASSIGEGPGEQYFGPGTRLTVT.

This chain joins TRBV7-9 and TRBJ1-2; 9 bases agree with TRBD1. The CDR3 has 15 amino acids. J was trimmed by 7 bases and V by 1 base; bases with no gene match: 7. Germline V gives CDR1 SEHNR, CDR2 FQNEAQ (reference sequence). The CDR3 region has the DNA TGTGCCAGCAGCTTAGGTCTTACAGGGGGCTTTGGCTACACCTTC. Translating gives CASSLGLTGGFGYTF.

The rearrangement uses TRBV7-3 and TRBJ2-3, with TRBD2 as a possible D gene (5 bases). V lost 4 bases, J lost 0 bases, and 14 bases lay in between. This CDR3 spans 16 amino acids. In germline, CDR1 is SGHTA, CDR2 FQGTGA. As DNA, the CDR3 is TGTGCCAGCAGCTCCGGACTCGGCATAAGCACAGATACGCAGTATTTT. It translates to CASSSGLGISTDTQYF.

The table lists this clonotype with a few counts. The chain employs TRBV10-2 and TRBJ2-1, with 7 bases identical to TRBD1. The CDR3 runs 13 residues. After removal of 6 bases from V and 3 bases from J, the junction contained 2 bases not matched to a gene. Germline V gives CDR1 WSHSY, CDR2 SAAADI. Written as DNA, the CDR3 is TGCGCCAGCAGGGGACAGAACTACAATGAGCAGTTCTTC. Translation: CASRGQNYNEQFF.

This clonotype was seen a single time. The CDR3 reads CASSLTSGGSGANVLTF. As DNA, the CDR3 is TGTGCCAGCAGCTTGACTAGCGGGGGTTCTGGGGCCAACGTCCTGACTTTC. The chain has TRBV7-2 and TRBJ2-6; 12 bases agree with TRBD2. V lost 3 bases, J lost 1 base, and 1 base stayed unmatched. The CDR3 runs to 17 residues. The germline V gene has CDR1 SGHTA and CDR2 FQGNSA.